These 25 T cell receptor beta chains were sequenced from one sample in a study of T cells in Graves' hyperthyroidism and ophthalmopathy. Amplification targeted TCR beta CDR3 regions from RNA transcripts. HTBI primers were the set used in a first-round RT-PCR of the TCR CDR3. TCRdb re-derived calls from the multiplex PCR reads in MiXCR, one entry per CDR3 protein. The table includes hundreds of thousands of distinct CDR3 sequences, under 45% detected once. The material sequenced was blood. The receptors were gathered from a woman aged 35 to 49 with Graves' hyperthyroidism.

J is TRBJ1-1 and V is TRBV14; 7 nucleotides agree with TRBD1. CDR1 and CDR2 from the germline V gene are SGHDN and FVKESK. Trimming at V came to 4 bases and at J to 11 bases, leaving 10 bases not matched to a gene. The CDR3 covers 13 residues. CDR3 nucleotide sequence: TGTGCCAGCAGCCGACTACAGGGGCACAGCGCTTTCTTT. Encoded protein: CASSRLQGHSAFF.

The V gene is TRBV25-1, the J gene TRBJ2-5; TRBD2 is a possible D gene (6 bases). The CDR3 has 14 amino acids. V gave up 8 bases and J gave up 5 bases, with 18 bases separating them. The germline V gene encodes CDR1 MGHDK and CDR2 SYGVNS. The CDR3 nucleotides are TGTGCCAGCCGACCCCAGGACTACAAGGAGACCCAGTACTTC. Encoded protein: CASRPQDYKETQYF. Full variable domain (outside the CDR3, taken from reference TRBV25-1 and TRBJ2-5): EADIYQTPRYLVIGTGKKITLECSQTMGHDKMYWYQQDPGMELHLIHYSYGVNSTEKGDLSSESTVSRIRTEHFPLTLESARPSHTSQYLCASRPQDYKETQYFGPGTRLLVL.

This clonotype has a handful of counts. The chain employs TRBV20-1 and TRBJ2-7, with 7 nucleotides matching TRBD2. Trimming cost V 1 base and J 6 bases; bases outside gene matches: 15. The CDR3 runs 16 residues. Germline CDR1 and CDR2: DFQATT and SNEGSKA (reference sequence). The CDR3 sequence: CSARGGGGGSDSEQYF. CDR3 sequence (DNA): TGCAGTGCTAGAGGGGGCGGTGGCGGGAGTGATAGCGAGCAGTACTTC.

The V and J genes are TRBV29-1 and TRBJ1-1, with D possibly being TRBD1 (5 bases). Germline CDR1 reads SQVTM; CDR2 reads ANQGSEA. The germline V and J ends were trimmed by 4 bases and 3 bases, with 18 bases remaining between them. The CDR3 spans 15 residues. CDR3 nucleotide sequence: TGCAGCGTTGTTCGTGGGGCCTTTGAGGACACTGAAGCTTTCTTT. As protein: CSVVRGAFEDTEAFF.

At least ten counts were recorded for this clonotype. The CDR3 bases are TGTGCCAGTAGTTCCCGACAGGGGGAAGAGAAACTGTTTTTT. It encodes CASSSRQGEEKLFF. V gene TRBV19 combines with J gene TRBJ1-4; 9 positions match TRBD1. The V segment lost 5 bases and the J segment 11 bases; nucleotides outside the gene matches: 9. This CDR3 contains 14 residues. The germline gives CDR1 LNHDA, CDR2 SQIVND (reference sequence).

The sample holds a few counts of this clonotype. CDR3 amino acids: CASTSSVNTEAFF. CDR3 nucleotides: TGTGCCAGCACCTCGTCCGTGAACACTGAAGCTTTCTTT. The gene calls are TRBV5-8 and TRBJ1-1; no clear D gene. The CDR3 is 13 residues long. Trimming removed 6 bases from V and 0 bases from J, with 9 bases in between. CDR1 is SGHTS, CDR2 YDEGEE, per germline.

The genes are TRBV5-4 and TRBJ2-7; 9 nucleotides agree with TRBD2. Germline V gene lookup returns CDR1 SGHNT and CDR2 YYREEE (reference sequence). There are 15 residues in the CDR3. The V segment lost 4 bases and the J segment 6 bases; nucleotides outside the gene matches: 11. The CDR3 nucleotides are TGTGCCAGCAGCCAAGGGAGCGGGGGGAGTCTCGAGCAGTACTTC. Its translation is CASSQGSGGSLEQYF.

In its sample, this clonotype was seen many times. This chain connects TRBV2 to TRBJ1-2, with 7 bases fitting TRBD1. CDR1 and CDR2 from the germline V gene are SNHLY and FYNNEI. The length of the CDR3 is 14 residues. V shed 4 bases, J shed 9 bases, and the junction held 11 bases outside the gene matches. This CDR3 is CASSGQDRAASYTF. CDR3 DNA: TGTGCCAGCAGTGGACAAGACAGGGCCGCAAGCTACACCTTC.

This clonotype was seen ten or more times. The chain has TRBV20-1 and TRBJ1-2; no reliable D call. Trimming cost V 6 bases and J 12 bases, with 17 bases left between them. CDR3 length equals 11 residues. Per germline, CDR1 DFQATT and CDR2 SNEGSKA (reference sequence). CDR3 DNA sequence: TGCAGTGCCGTTAATCAGGCCGCCGACACCTTC. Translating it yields CSAVNQAADTF.

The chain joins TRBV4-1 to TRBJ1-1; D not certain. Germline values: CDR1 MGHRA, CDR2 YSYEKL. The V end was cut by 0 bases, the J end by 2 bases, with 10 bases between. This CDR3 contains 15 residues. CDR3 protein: CASSQEEGTNTEAFF. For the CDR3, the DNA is TGCGCCAGCAGCCAAGAAGAGGGAACCAACACTGAAGCTTTCTTT.

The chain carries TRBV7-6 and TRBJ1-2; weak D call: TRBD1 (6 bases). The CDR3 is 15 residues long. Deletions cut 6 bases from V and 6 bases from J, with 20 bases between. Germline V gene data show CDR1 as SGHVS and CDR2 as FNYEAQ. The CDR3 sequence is CASSELRGGRDGYTF. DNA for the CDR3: TGTGCCAGCAGTGAGCTCAGGGGTGGTAGGGATGGCTACACCTTC.

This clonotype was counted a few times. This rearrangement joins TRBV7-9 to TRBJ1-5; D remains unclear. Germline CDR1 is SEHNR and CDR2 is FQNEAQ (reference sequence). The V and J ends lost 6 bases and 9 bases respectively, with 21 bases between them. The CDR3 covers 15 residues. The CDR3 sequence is CASSFRVAGLGPQHF. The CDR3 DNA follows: TGTGCCAGCAGTTTCCGAGTCGCCGGGTTGGGGCCCCAGCATTTT.

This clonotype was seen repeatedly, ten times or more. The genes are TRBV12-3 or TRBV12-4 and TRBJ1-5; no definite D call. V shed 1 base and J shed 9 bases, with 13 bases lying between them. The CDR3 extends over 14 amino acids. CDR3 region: CASSLGAGPGPQHF. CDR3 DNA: TGTGCCAGCAGTTTAGGGGCAGGTCCGGGGCCCCAGCATTTT.

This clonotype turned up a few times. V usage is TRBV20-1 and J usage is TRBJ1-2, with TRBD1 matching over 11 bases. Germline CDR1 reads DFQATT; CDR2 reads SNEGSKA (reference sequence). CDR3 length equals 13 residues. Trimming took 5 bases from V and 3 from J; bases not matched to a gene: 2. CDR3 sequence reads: CSAWDRGDYGYTF. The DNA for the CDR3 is TGCAGTGCTTGGGACAGGGGGGACTATGGCTACACCTTC.

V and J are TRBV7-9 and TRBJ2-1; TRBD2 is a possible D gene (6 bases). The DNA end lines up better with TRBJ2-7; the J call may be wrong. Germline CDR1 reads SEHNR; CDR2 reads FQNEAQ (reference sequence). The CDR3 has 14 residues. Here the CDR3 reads CASSPSEWNREQYF. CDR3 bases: TGTGCCAGCAGCCCTAGCGAATGGAACAGGGAGCAGTACTTC.

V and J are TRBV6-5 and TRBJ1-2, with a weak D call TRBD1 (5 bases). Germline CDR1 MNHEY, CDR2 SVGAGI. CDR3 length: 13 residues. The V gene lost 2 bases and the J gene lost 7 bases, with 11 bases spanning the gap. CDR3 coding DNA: TGTGCCAGCAGTTACGCCAGGGAGGGTGGCTACACCTTC. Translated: CASSYAREGGYTF.

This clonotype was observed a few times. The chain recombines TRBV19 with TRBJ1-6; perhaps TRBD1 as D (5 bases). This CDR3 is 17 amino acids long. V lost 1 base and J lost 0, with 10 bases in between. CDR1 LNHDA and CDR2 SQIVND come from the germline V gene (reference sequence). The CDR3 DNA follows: TGTGCCAGTAGTATAGCCAGGGTAGGCTCCTATAATTCACCCCTCCACTTT. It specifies CASSIARVGSYNSPLHF.

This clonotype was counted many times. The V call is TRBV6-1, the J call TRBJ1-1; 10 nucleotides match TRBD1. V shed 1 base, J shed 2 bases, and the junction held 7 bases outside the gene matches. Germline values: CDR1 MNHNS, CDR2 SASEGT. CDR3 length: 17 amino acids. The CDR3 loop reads CASSEDRQGAQNTEAFF. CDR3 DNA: TGTGCCAGCAGTGAAGATCGACAGGGGGCACAAAACACTGAAGCTTTCTTT.

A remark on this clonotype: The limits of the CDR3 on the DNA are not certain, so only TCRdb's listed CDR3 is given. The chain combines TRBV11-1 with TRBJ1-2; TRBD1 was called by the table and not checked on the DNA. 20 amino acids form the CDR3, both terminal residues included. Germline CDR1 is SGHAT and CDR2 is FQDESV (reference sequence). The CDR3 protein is CASSFYICSALGQGVYGYTF.

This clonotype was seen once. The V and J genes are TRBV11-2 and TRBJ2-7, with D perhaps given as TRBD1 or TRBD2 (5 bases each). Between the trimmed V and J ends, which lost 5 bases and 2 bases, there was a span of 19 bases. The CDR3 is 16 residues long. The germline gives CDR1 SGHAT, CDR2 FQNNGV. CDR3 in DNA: TGTGCCAGCAGCCCCCATTTATGGGACGGAACCTACGAGCAGTACTTC. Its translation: CASSPHLWDGTYEQYF.

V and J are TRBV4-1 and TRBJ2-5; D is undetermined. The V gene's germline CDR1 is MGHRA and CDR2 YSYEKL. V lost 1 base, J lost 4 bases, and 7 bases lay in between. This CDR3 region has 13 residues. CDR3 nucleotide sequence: TGCGCCAGCAGCCAAGGATTCTTAGAGACCCAGTACTTC. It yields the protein CASSQGFLETQYF.

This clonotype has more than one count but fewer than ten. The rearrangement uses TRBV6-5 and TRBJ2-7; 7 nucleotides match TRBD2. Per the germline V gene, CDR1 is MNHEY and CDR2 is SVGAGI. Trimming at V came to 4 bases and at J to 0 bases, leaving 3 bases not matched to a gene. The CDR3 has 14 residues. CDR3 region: CASSWLADSYEQYF. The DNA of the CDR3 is TGTGCCAGCAGTTGGCTAGCGGACTCCTACGAGCAGTACTTC.

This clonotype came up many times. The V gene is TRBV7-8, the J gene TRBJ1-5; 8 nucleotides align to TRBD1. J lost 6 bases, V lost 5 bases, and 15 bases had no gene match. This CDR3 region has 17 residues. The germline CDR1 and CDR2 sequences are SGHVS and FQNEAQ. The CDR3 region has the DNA TGTGCCAGCAGCGGAAGGGAAGGACAGGGTGCGTCTCAGCCCCAGCATTTT. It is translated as CASSGREGQGASQPQHF.

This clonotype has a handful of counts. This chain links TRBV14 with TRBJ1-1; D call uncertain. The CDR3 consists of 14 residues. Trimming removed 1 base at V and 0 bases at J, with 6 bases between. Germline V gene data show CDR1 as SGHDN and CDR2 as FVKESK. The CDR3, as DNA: TGTGCCAGCAGCCAAGGATTTATGAACACTGAAGCTTTCTTT. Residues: CASSQGFMNTEAFF.

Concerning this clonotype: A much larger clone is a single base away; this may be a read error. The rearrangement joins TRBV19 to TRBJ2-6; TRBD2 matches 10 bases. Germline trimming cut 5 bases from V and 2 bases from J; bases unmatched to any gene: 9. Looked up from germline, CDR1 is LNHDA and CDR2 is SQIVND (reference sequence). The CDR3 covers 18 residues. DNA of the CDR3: TGTGCCAGTAGTGCCAGACCAGCGGGGGGGCCTGGGGCCAACGTCCTGACTTTC. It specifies CASSARPAGGPGANVLTF.